These T cell receptor beta chains were read from a single sample in a study of OX40 agonist ivuxolimab in advanced cancers. TCRdb's copy holds only in-frame clones and misses some; the assay was immunoSEQ multiplex PCR. The sample carries some 95,000 clones, about 83% recorded once. The sequencing here drew on CD4+ or CD8+ T cells sorted from blood, taken in a trial of the OX40 agonist ivuxolimab. These receptors were obtained from an adult with an advanced solid tumor such as melanoma, head and neck, liver or kidney cancer. The CDR3 runs from the conserved cysteine through the conserved F or W. The D gene is left open where the match is weak. A clone size is listed for some rows: how often the clone was seen (once, few, many), or a class if it is expanded.

j_gene | abundance | v_gene | d_gene | CDR3nt | CDR3aa
TRBJ2-1 | . | TRBV9 | TRBD2 | TGTGCCAGCAGCGTAGCTCCGGGGGGGTTTTACAATGAGCAGTTCTTC | CASSVAPGGFYNEQFF
TRBJ1-5 | . | TRBV28 | . | TGTGCCAGCAGTTTAGTTTTGGGGGAAGGGCAGCCCCAGCATTTT | CASSLVLGEGQPQHF
TRBJ2-7 | . | TRBV2 | . | TGCGCCAGCAGGCGGACAGTTCAATCCTACGAGCAGTACTTC | CASRRTVQSYEQYF
TRBJ2-2 | . | TRBV6-1 | . | TGTGCCAGCAGTGAGTACGGCACCGGGGAGCTGTTTTTT | CASSEYGTGELFF
TRBJ2-7 | . | TRBV6-5 | TRBD1 | TGTGCCAGCAGTTACGTTGTGACAGGGTCCTACGAGCAGTACTTC | CASSYVVTGSYEQYF
TRBJ1-1 | . | TRBV18 | TRBD1 | TGTGCCAGCTCACTCAGACAGGGCCATGAAGCTTTCTTT | CASSLRQGHEAFF
TRBJ2-1 | few | TRBV5-1 | TRBD1 | TGCGCCAGCAGCCCCGGGACAGGGGGGCCCTACAATGAGCAGTTCTTC | CASSPGTGGPYNEQFF
TRBJ2-5 | once | TRBV7-2 | TRBD1 | TGTGCCAGCAGCCCTGGGACAGGACGCCAAGAGACCCAGTACTTC | CASSPGTGRQETQYF
TRBJ2-2 | . | TRBV9 | . | TGTGCCAGCAGCGTACTGGGACACGGCCCGTCCGGGGAGCTGTTTTTT | CASSVLGHGPSGELFF
TRBJ1-5 | once | TRBV15 | . | TGTGCCACCAGCGCCTCTCAAACGTTTAATCAGCCCCAGCATTTT | CATSASQTFNQPQHF
TRBJ1-2 | once | TRBV9 | TRBD1 | TGTGCCAGCAGCGTTGGAACAAGGGACAGGGGGCGAGGCTACACCTTC | CASSVGTRDRGRGYTF
TRBJ1-5 | . | TRBV12-5 | . | TGTGCTAGTGGTTTGGAAAGTCCCAGGCCAATCAAACCCCAGCATTTT | CASGLESPRPIKPQHF
TRBJ2-5 | . | TRBV2 | . | TGTGCCAGACAGGGACCTGGACGGGGCCAAGAGACCCAGTACTTC | CARQGPGRGQETQYF
TRBJ2-3 | . | TRBV6-5 | TRBD2 | TGTGCCAGCAGTTACGGGACTAGTGGGGGGGCAGATACGCAGTATTTT | CASSYGTSGGADTQYF
TRBJ2-3 | . | TRBV12-1 | . | TGTGCCAGCAGCGCGACAGGGTCCGAGGTTATGAGCACAGATACGCAGTATTTT | CASSATGSEVMSTDTQYF
TRBJ2-5 | once | TRBV14 | . | TGTGCCAGCAGTCTCATCCAAGGTGATTGGGGGCGCGAGTCGACCCAGTACTTC | CASSLIQGDWGRESTQYF
TRBJ2-5 | once | TRBV29-1 | . | TGCAGCGGCAGTTTTTTGGGCCTTGTAGCGGAGACCCAGTACTTC | CSGSFLGLVAETQYF
TRBJ2-3 | . | TRBV27 | . | TGTGCCAGCGGACAGTCCACAGATACGCAGTATTTT | CASGQSTDTQYF
TRBJ2-3 | . | TRBV11-2 | . | TGTGCCAGCAGCCCCCCGGAACGGGGAACAGATACGCAGTATTTT | CASSPPERGTDTQYF
TRBJ1-3 | . | TRBV9 | . | TGTGCCAGCAGCCCTCAAAGTGAGGGTTCAAGCTCTGGAAACACCATATATTTT | CASSPQSEGSSSGNTIYF
TRBJ2-5 | . | TRBV7-8 | . | TGTGCCAGCAGCCTAGGTTGGAGGGGGTTAGAGACCCAGTACTTC | CASSLGWRGLETQYF
TRBJ1-6 | few | TRBV11-3 | . | TGTGCCAGCAGCTTCCGGGGCGCCAATTCACCCCTCCACTTT | CASSFRGANSPLHF
TRBJ1-5 | . | TRBV6-1 | . | TGTGCCAGCAGTGAAAGGGTGCGACCTTCCCCCCAGCATTTT | CASSERVRPSPQHF
TRBJ2-2 | . | TRBV6-6 | . | TGTGCCACTGGTAGGGGGGCAAACACCGGGGAGCTGTTTTTT | CATGRGANTGELFF
TRBJ1-5 | . | TRBV4-3 | . | TGCGCCAGCAGCCAAGATGGTAAGGGGCCCCAGCATTTT | CASSQDGKGPQHF
TRBJ2-7 | . | TRBV5-1 | . | TGCGCCAGCAGCTTGGGGCTCGGGCAGATCTCCTACGAGCAGTACTTC | CASSLGLGQISYEQYF
TRBJ2-7 | . | TRBV6-5 | TRBD1 | TGTGCCAGCCACCCTACAGGGGTGGTTAGTCACGAGCAGTACTTC | CASHPTGVVSHEQYF
TRBJ2-7 | . | TRBV7-9 | . | TGTGCCAGCAGCTTACCCGTGGGAGAGCAGTACTTC | CASSLPVGEQYF
TRBJ2-7 | . | TRBV4-3 | TRBD2 | TGCGCCAGCAGCCAGGGCCGTGGCGGGGGGAGCTCCTACGAGCAGTACTTC | CASSQGRGGGSSYEQYF
TRBJ2-3 | . | TRBV7-2 | . | TGTGCCAGCAGCCGACACCCAGATACGCAGTATTTT | CASSRHPDTQYF
TRBJ1-1 | . | TRBV6-1 | . | TGTGCCAGCAGGAGGCAGCTAAACACTGAAGCTTTCTTT | CASRRQLNTEAFF
TRBJ1-4 | . | TRBV10-2 | . | TGCGCCAGCAGTGACGCGCGGGGCGCTAAGGAAAAACTGTTTTTT | CASSDARGAKEKLFF
TRBJ2-3 | . | TRBV7-2 | TRBD2 | TGTGCCAGCAGCTTACATAGGACTAGCGGGGGCGCAGATACGCAGTATTTT | CASSLHRTSGGADTQYF
TRBJ2-5 | . | TRBV4-2 | . | TGTGCCAGCAGCCTCCTGTCCGAAGAGACCCAGTACTTC | CASSLLSEETQYF
TRBJ2-5 | . | TRBV2 | . | TGTGCCAGCAGTTATACGAGGGCCGTGGAGACCCAGTACTTC | CASSYTRAVETQYF
TRBJ2-6 | . | TRBV30 | . | TGTGCGTTCAGGGGGGCCTCTGGGGCCAACGTCCTGACTTTC | CAFRGASGANVLTF
TRBJ1-1 | . | TRBV7-9 | . | TGTGCCAGCAGCTTGCAGGTCCTGAACACTGAAGCTTTCTTT | CASSLQVLNTEAFF
TRBJ2-7 | . | TRBV6-5 | TRBD1 | TGTGCCAGCAGTTACTCCGGGACAGGGGACTACGAGCAGTACTTC | CASSYSGTGDYEQYF
TRBJ2-2 | . | TRBV27 | . | TGTGCCAGCAAAAGGCTATCCGCCGGGGAGCTGTTTTTT | CASKRLSAGELFF
TRBJ1-1 | . | TRBV5-6 | . | TGTGCCAGCAGCCCGGACACGAACACTGAAGCTTTCTTT | CASSPDTNTEAFF
TRBJ2-7 | . | TRBV6-5 | . | TGTGCCAGCAGTTACAAGGGGTATTACGAGCAGTACTTC | CASSYKGYYEQYF
TRBJ2-5 | . | TRBV7-2 | TRBD2 | TGTGCCAGCAGCTTAGTTTACGGGGGGGGTGGAGAGACCCAGTACTTC | CASSLVYGGGGETQYF